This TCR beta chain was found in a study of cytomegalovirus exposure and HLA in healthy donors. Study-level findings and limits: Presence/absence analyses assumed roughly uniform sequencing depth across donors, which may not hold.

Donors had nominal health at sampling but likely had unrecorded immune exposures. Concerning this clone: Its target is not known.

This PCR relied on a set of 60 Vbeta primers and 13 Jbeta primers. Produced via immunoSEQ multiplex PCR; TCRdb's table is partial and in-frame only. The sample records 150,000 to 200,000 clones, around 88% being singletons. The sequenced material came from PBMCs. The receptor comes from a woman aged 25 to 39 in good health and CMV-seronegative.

CDR3 in DNA: TGTGCCAGTACCCCGGGGACAGGGGGCGGCGAGCAGTTCTTC. Its translation is CASTPGTGGGEQFF. This chain connects TRBV19 to TRBJ2-1, with 12 bases that match TRBD1. This CDR3 contains 14 residues. Germline assignment: CDR1 LNHDA and CDR2 SQIVND (reference sequence). With V trimmed by 7 bases and J by 10 bases, 8 bases remained unmatched.